This passage covers 15 T cell receptor beta chains from one sample sequenced in a study of OX40 agonist ivuxolimab in advanced cancers. Preparation of the library involved the immunoSEQ multiplex PCR assay. TCRdb's version of the immuneACCESS table is confined to in-frame rearrangements and falls short of the full clone set. An unresolved V gene accounts for under half of the shortfall where checked; the remainder is of unknown origin. Recorded for this sample are 45,000 to 60,000 clones; approximately 89% of them occurred a single time. The ten largest clones add up to 5.5% to 7.5% of the sample. The source was CD4+ or CD8+ T cells sorted from blood, collected in a trial of the OX40 agonist ivuxolimab. The receptors come from an adult with an advanced solid tumor such as melanoma, head and neck, liver or kidney cancer.

The V and J genes are TRBV10-3 and TRBJ2-1; D not resolved. The CDR3 totals 14 residues. The V gene lost 0 bases and the J gene lost 12 bases, with 15 bases spanning the gap. Germline V lookup: CDR1 ENHRY, CDR2 SYGVKD. Written as DNA, the CDR3 is TGTGCCATCAGTGAGTCGAACGATGCTGCGACGCAGTTCTTC. Translated, it gives CAISESNDAATQFF.

The rearrangement links TRBV4-3 to TRBJ2-7; 10 bases line up with TRBD2. Per germline, CDR1 LGHNA and CDR2 YSLEER. V was pared by 4 bases and J by 4 bases, with 7 bases of the junction left unmatched. This CDR3 comprises 15 residues. In nucleotides, the CDR3 is TGCGCCAGCAGCCCCCGAGCTAGCGGGAGTTACGAGCAGTACTTC. It codes for CASSPRASGSYEQYF.

This clone was observed a single time. J is TRBJ2-7 and V is TRBV28, with 12 bases matching TRBD2. CDR3 length equals 17 residues. CDR1 and CDR2 from the germline V gene are MDHEN and SYDVKM. The trim removed 4 bases at V and 0 bases at J, leaving 7 bases unmatched. The CDR3 here is CASSSPPSGRASYEQYF. CDR3 coding DNA: TGTGCCAGCAGTTCCCCCCCTAGCGGGAGGGCCTCCTACGAGCAGTACTTC.

CDR3 bases: TGCGCCAGCAGCGACAGGCTGACCTACGAGCAGTACTTC. Its protein is CASSDRLTYEQYF. This chain uses TRBV5-1 with TRBJ2-7; a weak D match, TRBD1 (6 bases). The CDR3 is made up of 13 amino acids. Germline V gene lookup returns CDR1 SGHRS and CDR2 YFSETQ. Trimming took off 4 bases at V and 2 bases at J, with 10 bases between the two ends.

In this sample, this clone turned up once. In DNA form, the CDR3 reads TGTGCCAGCAGCTTAGCGCGGGGGGCAGATACGCAGTATTTT. This gives the protein CASSLARGADTQYF. The rearrangement links TRBV7-9 to TRBJ2-3; 8 nucleotides agree with TRBD2. CDR3 length: 14 amino acids. The ends lost 0 bases at V and 4 bases at J; junction bases unmatched: 0. Germline CDR1 and CDR2: SEHNR and FQNEAQ (reference sequence).

The chain is built from TRBV10-3 and TRBJ2-3; 14 bases line up with TRBD2. This CDR3 has 16 residues. V dropped 4 bases and J dropped 6; count of bases not matched to a gene: 6. CDR1 and CDR2 from the germline V gene are ENHRY and SYGVKD. CDR3 DNA: TGTGCCATCAGTGGGACTAGCGGGGGGCCGTCGGATACGCAGTATTTT. Translation gives CAISGTSGGPSDTQYF.

The V and J genes are TRBV13 and TRBJ2-5; TRBD1 aligns across 9 bases. V lost 3 bases, J lost 3 bases, and 5 bases stayed unmatched. The CDR3 length is 15 residues. Germline lookup yields CDR1 PRHDT and CDR2 FYEKMQ (reference sequence). CDR3 sequence reads: CASSFRDREEETQYF. In DNA form, the CDR3 reads TGTGCCAGCAGCTTCCGGGACAGGGAAGAAGAGACCCAGTACTTC.

This clone was recorded once. CDR3 bases: TGTGCCAGCAGTGTCGGGACAGTTAATCAGCCCCAGCATTTT. Translated: CASSVGTVNQPQHF. V gene TRBV6-5 combines with J gene TRBJ1-5, with 7 bases matching TRBD1. There are 14 residues in the CDR3. The junction had 5 bases not matched to a gene; V was cut back by 5 bases and J by 4 bases. Germline assignment: CDR1 MNHEY and CDR2 SVGAGI.

This rearrangement joins TRBV7-9 to TRBJ1-1; D perhaps matches TRBD1 (6 bases). The V end lost 1 base, the J end lost 4 bases, and 10 bases lay between the germline ends. Germline V CDR1 and CDR2: SEHNR, FQNEAQ (reference sequence). CDR3 length: 14 amino acids. The CDR3 coding sequence is TGTGCCAGCAGCTTAGTACAGGGATCCACTGAAGCTTTCTTT. The encoded protein is CASSLVQGSTEAFF. Based on the CDR3 plus reference TRBV7-9 and TRBJ1-1, the full variable domain is DTGVSQNPRHKITKRGQNVTFRCDPISEHNRLYWYRQTLGQGPEFLTYFQNEAQLEKSRLLSDRFSAERPKGSFSTLEIQRTEQGDSAMYLCASSLVQGSTEAFFGQGTRLTVV.

The chain uses TRBV7-9 and TRBJ2-1; TRBD2 matches at 8 bases. CDR3 size: 15 residues. V dropped 2 bases and J dropped 4; count of bases not matched to a gene: 4. In germline, CDR1 is SEHNR, CDR2 FQNEAQ (reference sequence). CDR3 in amino acids: CASSLYVAGYNEQFF. In nucleotides, the CDR3 is TGTGCCAGCAGCTTATATGTAGCGGGGTACAATGAGCAGTTCTTC.

In its sample, this clone was seen a few times. The V call is TRBV7-6, the J call TRBJ1-6; 9 bases line up with TRBD1. The germline V gene has CDR1 SGHVS and CDR2 FNYEAQ. V shed 5 bases, J shed 7 bases, and the junction held 6 bases outside the gene matches. The length of the CDR3 is 15 residues. The CDR3 DNA sequence: TGTGCCAGCAGCCCAGCTGACAGGGGGAATTCACCCCTCCACTTT. It specifies CASSPADRGNSPLHF.

This clone showed up just once. An end of the junction does not agree with germline; a read error may underlie this. The gene calls are TRBV2 and TRBJ2-7; the match to TRBD2 covers 9 bases. From germline, CDR1 is SNHLY and CDR2 FYNNEI. The CDR3 runs to 15 residues. The CDR3: CASSADSGSSNEQYF. In DNA form, the CDR3 reads TGTGCCAGCAGTGCGGATAGCGGGAGCTCCAACGAGCAGTACTTC.

The chain couples TRBV6-1 to TRBJ1-2; no definite D call. This CDR3 is 15 amino acids long. The germline V gene encodes CDR1 MNHNS and CDR2 SASEGT. Trimming shortened V by 7 bases and J by 0 bases, and 15 bases separated the two germline ends. Written as DNA, the CDR3 is TGTGCCAGCACCCCGGAGGGCCTATCTAACTATGGCTACACCTTC. Protein: CASTPEGLSNYGYTF.

This clone was counted only a few times. DNA for the CDR3: TGTGCCAGCAGCCTTCAGACAGGGGTTTCCCCTGAAGCTTTCTTT. Translated: CASSLQTGVSPEAFF. The V and J genes are TRBV9 and TRBJ1-1; TRBD1 aligns across 8 bases. Germline loops: CDR1 SGDLS, CDR2 YYNGEE. V shed 4 bases, J shed 6 bases, and the junction held 11 bases outside the gene matches. The CDR3 runs to 15 residues.

This clone showed up just once. V gene TRBV19 combines with J gene TRBJ2-4, with D unresolved. The CDR3 spans 15 residues. The V gene lost 7 bases and the J gene lost 0 bases, with 13 bases spanning the gap. Germline CDR1 is LNHDA and CDR2 is SQIVND (reference sequence). CDR3: CASKVKGGAKNIQYF. In DNA form, the CDR3 reads TGTGCCAGTAAAGTTAAGGGTGGAGCCAAAAACATTCAGTACTTC.